This T cell receptor (beta chain) was sequenced for a study of somatic mutations in cytotoxic T cells in rheumatoid arthritis. Methods used by the authors: Of patient CD8+ clones exceeding 1%, few matched published virus-specific TCRB sequences. The assay was immunoSEQ multiplex PCR, and TCRdb's table has in-frame clones only and misses some. V, J and clone size are taken as reported in that table, and D and trimming were inferred from the DNA itself. The data contain approximately 14,000 clones, more than 65% of them singletons. The CD4+ and CD8+ fractions came from positive magnetic bead selection and were purity-checked by flow cytometry. General observations from the study: Greater age accompanied higher CD8+ clonality in rheumatoid arthritis patients, a pattern that was absent in healthy controls. Significant differences in CD8+ T-cell clonality were not found between rheumatoid arthritis patients and healthy controls (age-matched).

The CDR3 covers 14 residues. V lost 1 base and J 6 bases, leaving 10 bases between the germline ends. CDR1 and CDR2 (germline): SGHVS, FNYEAQ. This clone was found a few times. Antigen specificity is unknown. This sequence was found in an adult with rheumatoid arthritis. Sequencing was carried out using CD8+ T cells sorted from blood. The chain has TRBV7-6 and TRBJ2-1, with a possible D match to TRBD2 (5 bases). CDR3 sequence reads: CASSLGLFSNEQFF. The CDR3 nucleotides are TGTGCCAGCAGCTTAGGACTATTTAGCAATGAGCAGTTCTTC.